Each of the 28 T cell receptor beta chains below was sequenced from the same sample in a study of CD8 T cells in ankylosing spondylitis. TCRdb re-called the 5' RACE reads through MiXCR, storing one row per CDR3 protein. The data contain about 130,000 distinct CDR3 sequences, around 9.3% of them singletons. Material for sequencing was blood, either unsorted or a sorted T cell fraction (not recorded which). The receptors were sampled from a male donor with ankylosing spondylitis or in good health (not recorded which).

This chain links TRBV5-5 with TRBJ2-1; maybe TRBD1 (6 bases). The CDR3 is made up of 14 amino acids. The germline CDR1 and CDR2 sequences are SGHKS and YYEKEE (reference sequence). The V and J ends lost 0 bases and 9 bases respectively, with 13 bases between them. The CDR3 nucleotides read TGTGCCAGCAGCTTGGGGGGGCTAGGCGGTGAGCAGTTCTTC. It encodes CASSLGGLGGEQFF. Combining the CDR3 with reference TRBV5-5 and TRBJ2-1 gives the whole variable domain DAGVTQSPTHLIKTRGQQVTLRCSPISGHKSVSWYQQVLGQGPQFIFQYYEKEERGRGNFPDRFSARQFPNYSSELNVNALLLGDSALYLCASSLGGLGGEQFFGPGTRLTVL.

This clonotype was seen at least ten times. V gene TRBV20-1 combines with J gene TRBJ1-2; the D gene is possibly TRBD1 (6 bases). The germline V and J ends were trimmed by 4 bases and 7 bases, with 13 bases remaining between them. This CDR3 has 12 residues. Per germline, CDR1 DFQATT and CDR2 SNEGSKA (reference sequence). CDR3 nucleotide sequence: TGCAGTGCTACAAACCCAGGGGTTGGCTACACCTTC. This codes for CSATNPGVGYTF.

In its sample, this clonotype was seen a few times. The rearrangement joins TRBV19 to TRBJ2-7; D is possibly TRBD1 (6 bases). There are 14 residues in the CDR3. V was shortened by 6 bases and J by 4 bases, with 16 bases between the two germline ends. Germline CDR1 and CDR2: LNHDA and SQIVND (reference sequence). CDR3 in amino acids: CASSPGTWGYEQYF. CDR3 in DNA: TGTGCCAGTAGCCCCGGGACATGGGGATACGAGCAGTACTTC.

This clonotype was recorded a few times. This chain uses TRBV12-3 or TRBV12-4 with TRBJ2-7, with 7 positions matching TRBD2. The trim removed 6 bases at V and 4 bases at J, leaving 15 bases unmatched. The CDR3 is 16 amino acids. The CDR3 sequence: CASRSPIRGSGYEQYF. CDR3 coding DNA: TGTGCCAGCAGGTCACCCATCCGCGGGAGCGGGTACGAGCAGTACTTC.

This clonotype was seen many times. The chain is built from TRBV20-1 and TRBJ2-7; a weak D match, TRBD1 (6 bases). Between the trimmed V and J ends, which lost 3 bases and 0 bases, there was a span of 15 bases. The length of the CDR3 is 15 residues. Germline CDR1 is DFQATT and CDR2 is SNEGSKA (reference sequence). The CDR3 protein is CSARGYRTDSYEQYF. The CDR3 DNA reads TGCAGTGCTAGGGGATACCGGACAGACTCCTACGAGCAGTACTTC.

This clonotype was observed at least ten times. This chain connects TRBV6-2 or TRBV6-3 to TRBJ2-3; weak D call: TRBD1 (6 bases). Between the trimmed V and J ends, which lost 7 bases and 2 bases, there was a span of 13 bases. CDR3 length: 14 residues. Per the germline V gene, CDR1 is MNHEY and CDR2 is SVGEGT. For the CDR3, the DNA is TGTGCCAGCACCCCACAGGGATACACAGATACGCAGTATTTT. Protein: CASTPQGYTDTQYF.

This clonotype was seen at least ten times. This rearrangement joins TRBV20-1 to TRBJ1-3; perhaps TRBD1 as D (5 bases). Germline loops: CDR1 DFQATT, CDR2 SNEGSKA (reference sequence). V lost 3 bases and J 0 bases, leaving 12 bases between the germline ends. The CDR3 runs to 15 residues. DNA of the CDR3: TGCAGTGCTAGGGGAGACGGGGGCTCTGGAAACACCATATATTTT. Amino acid sequence: CSARGDGGSGNTIYF.

This clonotype came up many times. The chain recombines TRBV12-3 or TRBV12-4 with TRBJ2-1; 7 positions match TRBD1. The CDR3 covers 15 residues. Trimming took 6 bases from V and 4 from J; bases not matched to a gene: 9. In DNA, the CDR3 is TGTGCCAGCAGCCGACAGGGCGCGATTTACAATGAGCAGTTCTTC. Amino acids: CASSRQGAIYNEQFF.

At least ten counts were recorded for this clonotype. V usage is TRBV5-1 and J usage is TRBJ2-5; TRBD1 matches at 9 bases. With 4 bases clipped from V and 5 bases from J, the junction kept 12 bases outside the gene matches. The CDR3 is 16 residues long. Germline-derived CDR1 and CDR2 are SGHRS and YFSETQ. The CDR3 sequence is CASSISGTGTRETQYF. In DNA form, the CDR3 reads TGCGCCAGCAGCATCTCCGGGACAGGGACCCGGGAGACCCAGTACTTC.

This clonotype showed up many times. At one boundary the junction diverges from the germline segment, which might be a read error. The rearrangement joins TRBV4-2 to TRBJ2-7; 8 nucleotides match TRBD1. The germline CDR1 and CDR2 sequences are LGHNA and YNFKEQ. CDR3 length: 14 amino acids. CDR3 residues: CASSQDRETYEQYF. The DNA for the CDR3 is TGCGCCAGCAGCCAGGACAGGGAAACCTACGAGCAGTACTTC.

This clonotype has at least ten counts. V and J are TRBV6-2 or TRBV6-3 and TRBJ1-1; no clear D. There are 16 residues in the CDR3. The V gene's germline CDR1 is MNHEY and CDR2 SVGEGT. V dropped 7 bases and J dropped 6 bases, with 24 bases sitting between them. The CDR3 loop reads CASNDPRILPGPEAFF. CDR3 nucleotides: TGTGCCAGCAATGACCCCAGGATCTTGCCCGGCCCTGAAGCTTTCTTT.

There are a few counts of this clonotype. V is TRBV24-1 and J is TRBJ2-4; tentative D call: TRBD2 (6 bases). Trimming left V 4 bases short and J 6 bases short, with 18 bases between. This CDR3 contains 16 residues. The germline V gene encodes CDR1 KGHDR and CDR2 SFDVKD. The CDR3 coding sequence is TGTGCCACCAGTGACGGATCTTGGGAGGAAGGAAACATTCAGTACTTC. Its translation is CATSDGSWEEGNIQYF.

The chain joins TRBV11-2 to TRBJ2-5; a weak D match, TRBD1 (6 bases). The germline V gene encodes CDR1 SGHAT and CDR2 FQNNGV. CDR3 length equals 16 residues. V was trimmed by 5 bases and J by 3 bases, leaving 19 bases between them. CDR3 bases: TGTGCCAGCAGCCATACAGGGTTGTCGGGAAAAGAGACCCAGTACTTC. Its translation: CASSHTGLSGKETQYF.

There are many counts of this clonotype. The gene calls are TRBV20-1 and TRBJ2-4, with D tentatively TRBD1 or TRBD2 (5 bases each). Germline values: CDR1 DFQATT, CDR2 SNEGSKA (reference sequence). V lost 6 bases and J 2 bases, leaving 17 bases between the germline ends. The length of the CDR3 is 15 residues. The CDR3 DNA reads TGCAGTGCCCTCTCCCTGGGGGATCCCAAAAACATTCAGTACTTC. Translating it yields CSALSLGDPKNIQYF.

The sample holds many counts of this clonotype. The chain is built from TRBV7-2 and TRBJ2-4; D is unresolved. Germline lookup yields CDR1 SGHTA and CDR2 FQGNSA. The CDR3 has 16 amino acids. With 5 bases removed from V and 4 bases from J, the gap between germline ends came to 18 bases. CDR3 region: CASSPPRVAGKNIQYF. The CDR3 DNA is TGTGCCAGCAGCCCACCCCGGGTAGCAGGAAAAAACATTCAGTACTTC.

This clonotype was observed a few times. The CDR3 sequence is CASSSSGTGLDTQYF. The DNA for the CDR3 is TGTGCCAGCAGCTCCTCCGGGACAGGGCTCGATACGCAGTATTTT. V gene TRBV7-3 combines with J gene TRBJ2-3; the match to TRBD1 covers 9 bases. The germline CDR1 and CDR2 sequences are SGHTA and FQGTGA. The trim removed 4 bases at V and 6 bases at J, leaving 8 bases unmatched. The CDR3 has 15 residues. Complete variable domain (other parts from reference TRBV7-3 and TRBJ2-3): GAGVSQTPSNKVTEKGKYVELRCDPISGHTALYWYRQSLGQGPEFLIYFQGTGAADDSGLPNDRFFAVRPEGSVSTLKIQRTERGDSAVYLCASSSSGTGLDTQYFGPGTRLTVL.

The V gene is TRBV18, the J gene TRBJ1-1; the D gene is possibly TRBD1 (6 bases). This CDR3 comprises 13 residues. Trimming removed 5 bases at V and 2 bases at J, with 9 bases between. Germline assignment: CDR1 KGHSH and CDR2 LQKENI. CDR3: CASSGGTNTEAFF. The CDR3 coding sequence is TGTGCCAGCTCAGGCGGGACAAACACTGAAGCTTTCTTT.

This clonotype has ten or more counts. V usage is TRBV5-6 and J usage is TRBJ1-1; D possibly corresponds to TRBD1 (5 bases). Trimming cost V 5 bases and J 7 bases, with 15 bases left between them. This CDR3 is built from 13 residues. Per germline, CDR1 SGHDT and CDR2 YYEEEE. Here the CDR3 reads CASSSPEGFEAFF. CDR3 nucleotides: TGTGCCAGCAGTTCACCGGAGGGGTTTGAAGCTTTCTTT.

This clonotype came up many times. V gene TRBV6-1 combines with J gene TRBJ1-3, with TRBD1 identical over 7 bases. Germline values: CDR1 MNHNS, CDR2 SASEGT. V was pared by 6 bases and J by 2 bases, with 4 bases of the junction left unmatched. The CDR3 has 14 residues. In DNA, the CDR3 is TGTGCCAGCAGGGCACAGGGGCCTGGAAACACCATATATTTT. It specifies CASRAQGPGNTIYF.

V usage is TRBV29-1 and J usage is TRBJ1-5, with D possibly matching TRBD1 (5 bases). Germline loops: CDR1 SQVTM, CDR2 ANQGSEA. V shed 4 bases and J shed 1 base, with 8 bases lying between them. The CDR3 loop spans 13 amino acids. The CDR3 coding sequence is TGCAGCGTTGCCCGGGACAGCAATCAGCCCCAGCATTTT. This encodes CSVARDSNQPQHF.

This clonotype was recorded many times. In DNA, the CDR3 is TGTGCCAGCAGTACGTACAGGGGAAGGAACACTGAAGCTTTCTTT. Translation gives CASSTYRGRNTEAFF. J is TRBJ1-1 and V is TRBV27; TRBD1 aligns across 7 bases. The CDR3 is made up of 15 amino acids. Germline assignment: CDR1 MNHEY and CDR2 SMNVEV (reference sequence). V gave up 5 bases and J gave up 1 base; unmatched junction bases: 7.

There are a few counts of this clonotype. The chain carries TRBV7-2 and TRBJ2-7; D is possibly TRBD1 or TRBD2 (5 bases each). Germline assignment: CDR1 SGHTA and CDR2 FQGNSA. The germline V and J ends were trimmed by 5 bases and 7 bases, with 24 bases remaining between them. The CDR3 has 16 residues. CDR3 sequence (DNA): TGTGCCAGCAGCCCAAGGGGTGCGGGCAGCGGCCCGGAGCAGTACTTC. It codes for CASSPRGAGSGPEQYF.

This chain joins TRBV7-9 and TRBJ1-2, with D possibly matching TRBD1 (6 bases). The germline V gene encodes CDR1 SEHNR and CDR2 FQNEAQ (reference sequence). V lost 7 bases to trimming and J lost 2 bases, with 11 bases between them. CDR3 size: 13 residues. This CDR3 is CASTLGQNYGYTF. In DNA form, the CDR3 reads TGTGCCAGCACCCTAGGACAGAACTATGGCTACACCTTC.

This clonotype appeared many times. The rearrangement links TRBV20-1 to TRBJ2-7; TRBD1 matches at 7 bases. CDR1 and CDR2 (germline): DFQATT, SNEGSKA (reference sequence). V was pared by 0 bases and J by 0 bases, with 5 bases of the junction left unmatched. The CDR3 extends over 15 amino acids. The CDR3 DNA reads as TGCAGTGCTAGAGAAGGGGGCCGTAACTCCTACGAGCAGTACTTC. This encodes CSAREGGRNSYEQYF.

This clonotype was counted ten times or more. This chain links TRBV7-3 with TRBJ2-1; D not resolved. Germline assignment: CDR1 SGHTA and CDR2 FQGTGA. V lost 1 base and J lost 8, with 6 bases in between. This CDR3 spans 12 amino acids. CDR3 in DNA: TGTGCCAGCAGCTTAAGCCAGGATGAGCAGTTCTTC. Protein product: CASSLSQDEQFF.

This clonotype has more than one count but fewer than ten. The gene calls are TRBV7-9 and TRBJ2-2; 10 nucleotides match TRBD1. CDR3 length: 16 residues. The V and J ends lost 5 bases and 7 bases, in that order; junction bases with no gene match: 10. Germline V gene sequence: CDR1 SEHNR, CDR2 FQNEAQ (reference sequence). Written as DNA, the CDR3 is TGTGCCAGCAGCCGAACCGGGACAGGGGAATACGGGGAGCTGTTTTTT. Its protein is CASSRTGTGEYGELFF.

This rearrangement joins TRBV7-9 to TRBJ1-4; D unclear. The CDR3 is made up of 16 amino acids. The V end lost 4 bases, the J end lost 3 bases, and 15 bases lay between the germline ends. Germline-derived CDR1 and CDR2 are SEHNR and FQNEAQ (reference sequence). CDR3 protein: CASSSFDPAANEKLFF. The CDR3 DNA reads TGTGCCAGCAGCTCGTTCGACCCAGCGGCTAATGAAAAACTGTTTTTT.

This clonotype was seen a few times. The chain joins TRBV3-1 to TRBJ2-7; tentatively, D is TRBD2 (5 bases). The V gene's germline CDR1 is LGHDT and CDR2 YNNKEL (reference sequence). This CDR3 has 15 amino acids. Trimming took off 1 base at V and 3 bases at J, with 13 bases between the two ends. The CDR3 sequence: CASSQVLTGNYEQYF. CDR3 DNA sequence: TGTGCCAGCAGCCAAGTGCTAACGGGAAACTACGAGCAGTACTTC.